This TCR beta chain was retrieved from a study of blood T cell repertoires in COVID-19. Overall study context: Both acute and convalescent COVID-19 samples were obtained from the United States, Italy and Spain.

V trimming: 0 bases; J trimming: 0 bases; junction bases outside the gene matches: 11. Germline V lookup: CDR1 SGHRS, CDR2 YFSETQ. This CDR3 comprises 18 residues. The method was immunoSEQ multiplex PCR; TCRdb's version includes in-frame clones alone and lacks a portion of them. The sample yields approximately 210,000 clones, 70% to 90% seen once. The receptor was isolated from a woman aged 70-85 years with acute or convalescent COVID-19. The sequenced sample was peripheral blood. The chain has TRBV5-1 and TRBJ2-5, with 7 nucleotides matching TRBD1. CDR3 in amino acids: CASSLALGGRLNQETQYF. As DNA, the CDR3 is TGCGCCAGCAGCTTGGCGTTAGGGGGCAGACTAAACCAAGAGACCCAGTACTTC.